This T cell receptor beta chain derives from a study of blood T cells in healthy people across ages. A second PCR of 7 to 11 cycles used a sample-barcoded 5' primer and a J-beta primer mix. Every individual sample yielded 2.5 million or more paired-end reads (each containing CDR3). One entry per CDR3 protein results from TCRdb running MiXCR on the 5' RACE reads. The sample contains hundreds of thousands of distinct CDR3 sequences, around 48% of which appear only once. Germline lookup yields CDR1 SGHDT and CDR2 YYEEEE. The ends were cut back, 0 bases at V and 0 bases at J, with 7 bases in the middle. The CDR3 loop spans 16 amino acids.

The chain carries TRBV5-6 and TRBJ2-6; no clear D. This sequence was found in a woman in her sixties or seventies in good health. Sequences were obtained from blood. CDR3 nucleotide sequence: TGTGCCAGCAGCTTGGCCCGGAGCTCTGGGGCCAACGTCCTGACTTTC. Translated, it gives CASSLARSSGANVLTF.